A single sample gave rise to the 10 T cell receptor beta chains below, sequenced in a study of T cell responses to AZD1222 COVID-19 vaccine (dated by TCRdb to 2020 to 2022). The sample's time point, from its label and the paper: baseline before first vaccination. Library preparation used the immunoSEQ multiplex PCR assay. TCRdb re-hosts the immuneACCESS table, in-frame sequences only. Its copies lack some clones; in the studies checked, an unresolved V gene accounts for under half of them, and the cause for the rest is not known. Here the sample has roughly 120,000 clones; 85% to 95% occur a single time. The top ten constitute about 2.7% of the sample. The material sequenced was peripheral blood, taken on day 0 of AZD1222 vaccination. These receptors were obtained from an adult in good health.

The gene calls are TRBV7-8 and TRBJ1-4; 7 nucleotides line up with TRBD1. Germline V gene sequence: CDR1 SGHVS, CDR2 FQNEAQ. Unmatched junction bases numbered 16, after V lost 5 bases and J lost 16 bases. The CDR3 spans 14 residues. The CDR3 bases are TGTGCCAGCAGCACCCCGGGACAGTTTTTAGGACCGTTTTTT. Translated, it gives CASSTPGQFLGPFF.

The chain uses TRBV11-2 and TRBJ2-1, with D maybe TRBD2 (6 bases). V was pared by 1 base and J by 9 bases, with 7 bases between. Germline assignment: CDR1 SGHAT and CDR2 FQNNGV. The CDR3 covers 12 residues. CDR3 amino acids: CASSLVGGEQFF. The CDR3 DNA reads TGTGCCAGCAGCTTAGTGGGAGGTGAGCAGTTCTTC.

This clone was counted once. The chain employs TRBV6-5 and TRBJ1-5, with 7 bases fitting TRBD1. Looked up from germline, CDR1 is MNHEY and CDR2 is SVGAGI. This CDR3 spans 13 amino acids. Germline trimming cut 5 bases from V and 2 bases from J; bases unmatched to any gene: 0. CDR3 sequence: CASSTGGNQPQHF. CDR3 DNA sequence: TGTGCCAGCAGTACAGGGGGCAATCAGCCCCAGCATTTT.

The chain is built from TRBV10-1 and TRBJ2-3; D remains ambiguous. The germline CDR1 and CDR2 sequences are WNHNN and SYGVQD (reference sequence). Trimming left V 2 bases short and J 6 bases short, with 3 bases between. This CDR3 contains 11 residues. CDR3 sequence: CASSERDTQYF. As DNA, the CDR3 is TGCGCCAGCAGTGAGAGGGATACGCAGTATTTT.

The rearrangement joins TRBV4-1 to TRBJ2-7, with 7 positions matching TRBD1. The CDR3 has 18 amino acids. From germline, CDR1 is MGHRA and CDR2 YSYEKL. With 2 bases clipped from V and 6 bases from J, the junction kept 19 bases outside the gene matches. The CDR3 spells CASSQRPLTGEGAREQYF. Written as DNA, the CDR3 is TGCGCCAGCAGCCAACGCCCACTTACAGGGGAAGGGGCGCGCGAGCAGTACTTC.

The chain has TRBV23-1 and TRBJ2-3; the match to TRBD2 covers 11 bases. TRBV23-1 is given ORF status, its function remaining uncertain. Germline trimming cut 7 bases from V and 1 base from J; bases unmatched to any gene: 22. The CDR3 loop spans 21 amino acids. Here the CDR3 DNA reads TGCGCCAGCACCACGGGGCGGACGTGCCGACCGGGACTAGCGGGCACAGATACGCAGTATTTT. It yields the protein CASTTGRTCRPGLAGTDTQYF.

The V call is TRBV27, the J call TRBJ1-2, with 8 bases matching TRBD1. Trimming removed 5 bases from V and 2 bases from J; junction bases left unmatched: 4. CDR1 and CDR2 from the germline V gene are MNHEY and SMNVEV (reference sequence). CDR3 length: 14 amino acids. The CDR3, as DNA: TGTGCCAGCAGTAGACAGGGGTTAAACTATGGCTACACCTTC. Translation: CASSRQGLNYGYTF.

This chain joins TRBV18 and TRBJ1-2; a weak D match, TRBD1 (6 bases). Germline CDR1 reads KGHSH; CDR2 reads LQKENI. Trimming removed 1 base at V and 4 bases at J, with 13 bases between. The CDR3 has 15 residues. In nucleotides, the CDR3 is TGTGCCAGCTCACCACGGACAGAGCCAACCTATGGCTACACCTTC. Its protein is CASSPRTEPTYGYTF.

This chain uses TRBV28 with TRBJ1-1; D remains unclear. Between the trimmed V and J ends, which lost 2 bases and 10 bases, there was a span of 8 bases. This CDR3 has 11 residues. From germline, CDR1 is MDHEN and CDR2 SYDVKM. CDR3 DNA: TGTGCCAGCAGTTTAAGCCAGTCAGCTTTCTTT. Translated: CASSLSQSAFF.

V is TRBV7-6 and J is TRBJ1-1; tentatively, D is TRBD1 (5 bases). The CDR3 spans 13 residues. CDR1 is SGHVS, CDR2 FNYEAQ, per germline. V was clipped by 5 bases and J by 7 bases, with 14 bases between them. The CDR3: CASSPTASFEAFF. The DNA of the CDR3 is TGTGCCAGCAGCCCGACAGCCAGTTTTGAAGCTTTCTTT.